This is a list of T cell receptor beta chains from one sample in a study of cytomegalovirus exposure and HLA in healthy donors. TCRdb keeps only in-frame clones here, not all; method: immunoSEQ multiplex PCR. This table has 70,000 to 100,000 clones, approximately 69% appearing once. The specimen was PBMCs. These receptors all come from a woman between 50 and 59 years old in good health and CMV-seropositive. The CDR3 runs from the conserved cysteine through the conserved F or W. The D gene is left open where the match is weak. Size is omitted from some rows. Given values are once, few, many or a class for expanded clones.

size: NA; J: TRBJ2-3; V: TRBV30; D: NA; DNA: TGTGCCTGGACTAGCGGCACAGATACGCAGTATTTT; CDR3: CAWTSGTDTQYF
size: few; J: TRBJ1-1; V: TRBV7-8; D: NA; DNA: TGTGCCAGCAGCTTCCCGACAGGATGGGGAATGAACACTGAAGCTTTCTTT; CDR3: CASSFPTGWGMNTEAFF
size: NA; J: TRBJ2-1; V: TRBV7-2; D: TRBD2; DNA: TGTGCCAGCAGCCGTGACTCGGGACTAGCGGGGGGGGACGAGCAGTTCTTC; CDR3: CASSRDSGLAGGDEQFF
size: NA; J: TRBJ2-5; V: TRBV4-3; D: NA; DNA: TGCGCCAGCAGCCAAGATTTAGGCGGGGTGGCGGAGACCCAGTACTTC; CDR3: CASSQDLGGVAETQYF
size: NA; J: TRBJ1-1; V: TRBV9; D: NA; DNA: TGTGCCAGCAGCGTAAGCTGGAACACTGAAGCTTTCTTT; CDR3: CASSVSWNTEAFF
size: NA; J: TRBJ1-5; V: TRBV19; D: NA; DNA: TGTGCCAGTAGTTCCTACAATCAGCCCCAGCATTTT; CDR3: CASSSYNQPQHF
size: few; J: TRBJ2-6; V: TRBV4-3; D: NA; DNA: TGCGCCAGCAGCCAAGATTGGCTTTGGGTCGACACCTCTGGGGCCAACGTCCTGACTTTC; CDR3: CASSQDWLWVDTSGANVLTF
size: NA; J: TRBJ2-2; V: TRBV11-2; D: TRBD2; DNA: TGTGCCAGCAGCCAAACAACTAGCGGGGGCATCGGGGAGCTGTTTTTT; CDR3: CASSQTTSGGIGELFF
size: NA; J: TRBJ2-3; V: TRBV19; D: NA; DNA: TGTGCCAGTAGTATCGGCGGGGTTAGCACAGATACGCAGTATTTT; CDR3: CASSIGGVSTDTQYF
size: NA; J: TRBJ1-2; V: TRBV28; D: NA; DNA: TGTGCCAGCACTACGGGGTCCTATGGCTACACCTTC; CDR3: CASTTGSYGYTF
size: NA; J: TRBJ1-1; V: TRBV28; D: NA; DNA: TGTGCCAGCAGTTTCCGGTCGGGGAACACTGAAGCTTTCTTT; CDR3: CASSFRSGNTEAFF
size: NA; J: TRBJ2-3; V: TRBV7-2; D: TRBD2; DNA: TGTGCCAGCAGCCCTAGCGGAAGCACAGATACGCAGTATTTT; CDR3: CASSPSGSTDTQYF
size: few; J: TRBJ2-7; V: TRBV4-1; D: TRBD2; DNA: TGCGCCAGCAGCCAAGATGTAACGGGACTAGGAAAATTC; CDR3: CASSQDVTGLGKF
size: NA; J: TRBJ1-6; V: TRBV28; D: NA; DNA: TGTGCCAGCAGTTCTCCGGGGCGGGGGAATTCACCCCTCCACTTT; CDR3: CASSSPGRGNSPLHF
size: NA; J: TRBJ1-1; V: TRBV7-9; D: NA; DNA: TGTGCCAGCAGCCTCCACGGTGAAGCTTTCTTT; CDR3: CASSLHGEAFF
size: many; J: TRBJ1-1; V: TRBV27; D: NA; DNA: TGTGCCAGCAGTTTGGACAAGAGGACTGAAGCTTTCTTT; CDR3: CASSLDKRTEAFF
size: once; J: TRBJ1-2; V: TRBV28; D: TRBD1; DNA: TGTGCCAGCAGTTTCGCCAGGGGGCTTGGCTACACCTTC; CDR3: CASSFARGLGYTF
size: NA; J: TRBJ2-2; V: TRBV5-1; D: TRBD1; DNA: TGCGCCAGCAGCTTGATAGAGACAGGGGCCGGGGAGCTGTTTTTT; CDR3: CASSLIETGAGELFF
size: NA; J: TRBJ2-2; V: TRBV28; D: NA; DNA: TGTGCCAGCAGCACGACGGACTCGAACACCGGGGAGCTGTTTTTT; CDR3: CASSTTDSNTGELFF
size: NA; J: TRBJ2-3; V: TRBV27; D: NA; DNA: TGTGCCAGCAGATTTCAGGGGTTGAACACAGATACGCAGTATTTT; CDR3: CASRFQGLNTDTQYF
size: NA; J: TRBJ2-1; V: TRBV18; D: TRBD2; DNA: TGTGCCAGCTCACAACAAGCGGGGGGGCTCTCCTACAATGAGCAGTTCTTC; CDR3: CASSQQAGGLSYNEQFF
size: NA; J: TRBJ1-4; V: TRBV13; D: TRBD1; DNA: TGTGCCAGCAGCTTAGGATCGTCGGGGACAGGGGCTGGGAAACTGTTTTTT; CDR3: CASSLGSSGTGAGKLFF
size: few; J: TRBJ1-4; V: TRBV30; D: NA; DNA: TGTGCCTGGAGTGCGGGAGGCGAAAAACTGTTTTTT; CDR3: CAWSAGGEKLFF
size: NA; J: TRBJ1-1; V: TRBV7-9; D: TRBD1; DNA: TGTTCCAGCAGCTTATCCCGTTGGGGACTACAGGGGGTGGAGACTGAAGCTTTCTTT; CDR3: CSSSLSRWGLQGVETEAFF
size: once; J: TRBJ2-3; V: TRBV28; D: TRBD2; DNA: TGTGCCAGCAGTTTGACGGGGGGTACAGATACGCAGTATTTT; CDR3: CASSLTGGTDTQYF
size: NA; J: TRBJ2-7; V: TRBV7-2; D: TRBD2; DNA: TGTGCCAGCAGCCGCCGGGAGGGGAACTACGAGCAGTACTTC; CDR3: CASSRREGNYEQYF
size: NA; J: TRBJ1-1; V: TRBV6-5; D: TRBD1; DNA: TGTGCCAGCAGTTACCAGGGGGCCGAAAACACTGAAGCTTTCTTT; CDR3: CASSYQGAENTEAFF
size: NA; J: TRBJ2-2; V: TRBV29-1; D: TRBD1; DNA: TGCAGCGTGACAGGGTCCACCGGGGAGCTGTTTTTT; CDR3: CSVTGSTGELFF
size: NA; J: TRBJ2-5; V: TRBV27; D: NA; DNA: TGTGCCAGCAGTTTATATTCCCAGGGGGAGACCCAGTACTTC; CDR3: CASSLYSQGETQYF
size: NA; J: TRBJ1-4; V: TRBV6-1; D: TRBD1; DNA: TGTGCCAGCAGTGAATGGACAGGGGGAAATGAAAAACTGTTTTTT; CDR3: CASSEWTGGNEKLFF
size: NA; J: TRBJ1-5; V: TRBV6-6; D: TRBD1; DNA: TGTGCCAGCAGTTCCCCCGGACAGGGTCAGCCCCAGCATTTT; CDR3: CASSSPGQGQPQHF
size: few; J: TRBJ1-1; V: TRBV5-1; D: NA; DNA: TGCGCCAGCAGCTTGCGGGGGGTTGACACTGAAGCTTTCTTT; CDR3: CASSLRGVDTEAFF
size: NA; J: TRBJ2-3; V: TRBV10-3; D: NA; DNA: TGTGCCATCAAAGGGGAATCTACAGATACGCAGTATTTT; CDR3: CAIKGESTDTQYF
size: few; J: TRBJ2-1; V: TRBV6-5; D: NA; DNA: TGTGCCAGCACCGGGTCATTCCAACGGAATGAGCAGTTCTTC; CDR3: CASTGSFQRNEQFF
size: NA; J: TRBJ2-3; V: TRBV14; D: NA; DNA: TGTGCCAGCAGCCAAGAAGGTCGGGGGGCCTACACAGATACGCAGTATTTT; CDR3: CASSQEGRGAYTDTQYF
size: NA; J: TRBJ1-3; V: TRBV4-1; D: NA; DNA: TGCGCCAGCAGTCCGGGACAAAATGAGGACACCATATATTTT; CDR3: CASSPGQNEDTIYF
size: NA; J: TRBJ1-2; V: TRBV11-2; D: NA; DNA: TGTGCCAGCAGCTTAGGAATAGGGGGTGTAAATGGCTACACCTTC; CDR3: CASSLGIGGVNGYTF
size: NA; J: TRBJ2-1; V: TRBV5-1; D: NA; DNA: TGCGCCAGCAGCTTGCTCGACCAGGGTTCGGTTGAGCAGTTCTTC; CDR3: CASSLLDQGSVEQFF
size: NA; J: TRBJ2-3; V: TRBV29-1; D: TRBD1; DNA: TGCAGCGCTGAAGGACAGGGCGGAGATACGCAGTATTTT; CDR3: CSAEGQGGDTQYF
size: few; J: TRBJ2-3; V: TRBV9; D: TRBD2; DNA: TGTGCCAGCAGCGTAGGAATCGGGGAGGGTGCAGATACGCAGTATTTT; CDR3: CASSVGIGEGADTQYF
size: NA; J: TRBJ1-2; V: TRBV2; D: NA; DNA: TGTGCCAGCTCCAGTAACTATGGCTACACCTTC; CDR3: CASSSNYGYTF
size: NA; J: TRBJ1-6; V: TRBV9; D: NA; DNA: TGTGCCAGCAGCGTAGGGTCGAGGAGTTCACCCCTCCACTTT; CDR3: CASSVGSRSSPLHF
size: NA; J: TRBJ1-6; V: TRBV28; D: NA; DNA: TGTGCCAGCAGTCAGAGGGTCAATTCACCCCTCCACTTT; CDR3: CASSQRVNSPLHF
size: NA; J: TRBJ1-4; V: TRBV15; D: NA; DNA: TGTGCCACCAGCAGAGAGCAGGGATCAACTAATGAAAAACTGTTTTTT; CDR3: CATSREQGSTNEKLFF
size: NA; J: TRBJ2-1; V: TRBV27; D: TRBD2; DNA: TGTGCCAGCAGTTTAGCTAGCGGGGGGACGGGGAATGAGCAGTTCTTC; CDR3: CASSLASGGTGNEQFF
size: NA; J: TRBJ2-1; V: TRBV9; D: NA; DNA: TGTGCCAGCAGCGTCAACCAGGGGTTTTATGAGCAGTTCTTC; CDR3: CASSVNQGFYEQFF
size: NA; J: TRBJ1-4; V: TRBV30; D: TRBD1; DNA: TGTGCCTACAAGACAGGGGCTCGTGAAAAACTGTTTTTT; CDR3: CAYKTGAREKLFF
size: NA; J: TRBJ2-2; V: TRBV5-4; D: TRBD2; DNA: TGTGCCAGCAGCAAGGGACTAGCGGGGGAGAACACCGGGGAGCTGTTTTTT; CDR3: CASSKGLAGENTGELFF
size: NA; J: TRBJ1-1; V: TRBV4-2; D: NA; DNA: TGTGCCAGCAGCCCCTTCGGGGGGGCAGACACTGAAGCTTTCTTT; CDR3: CASSPFGGADTEAFF
size: NA; J: TRBJ1-1; V: TRBV2; D: TRBD1; DNA: TGTGCCAGCATCGGACAGGGTGCGACTGAAGCTTTCTTT; CDR3: CASIGQGATEAFF